The 23 T cell receptor beta chains below come from one sample, sequenced in a study of CD8+CD57+ T cells in acquired aplastic anemia. The study profiled TCR beta VDJ and CDR3 using genomic DNA as template. TCRdb redid the calling of the reads with MiXCR, one entry per CDR3 protein. The data contain about 160,000 distinct CDR3 sequences, 60% to 80% of them seen just once; the ten biggest clones take up 35% to 50%. Individuals selected for sequencing had exhibited CD8+CD57+ cell expansion on flow cytometry. Sequenced input: sorted CD4+, CD8+, or CD8+CD57+ T cells (not recorded which) from PBMCs. These receptors were collected from a human donor with aplastic anemia.

The chain joins TRBV2 to TRBJ2-7; no clear D gene. Trimming took off 7 bases at V and 1 base at J, with 8 bases between the two ends. Germline V gives CDR1 SNHLY, CDR2 FYNNEI. The CDR3 covers 12 residues. The CDR3 bases are TGTGCCAGCAATCCGACGTCCTACGAGCAGTACTTC. Its protein product is CASNPTSYEQYF.

The J gene is TRBJ2-7, the V gene TRBV19; TRBD2 agrees at 12 bases. Germline values: CDR1 LNHDA, CDR2 SQIVND (reference sequence). The V and J ends lost 5 bases and 3 bases, in that order; junction bases with no gene match: 14. The CDR3 extends over 18 amino acids. The CDR3 loop reads CASSFRLAGVSRVYEQYF. As DNA, the CDR3 is TGTGCCAGTAGTTTCCGACTAGCGGGAGTAAGTAGAGTCTACGAGCAGTACTTC.

V gene TRBV10-2 combines with J gene TRBJ2-5; unclear D gene. Trimming shortened V by 3 bases and J by 0 bases, and 8 bases separated the two germline ends. CDR1 and CDR2 (germline): WSHSY, SAAADI. The CDR3 contains 14 residues. CDR3 sequence (DNA): TGCGCCAGCAGTGATCTCGGAAACCAAGAGACCCAGTACTTC. Its translation is CASSDLGNQETQYF.

This chain uses TRBV7-3 with TRBJ2-2, with 7 bases aligning to TRBD2. This CDR3 has 15 amino acids. Looked up from germline, CDR1 is SGHTA and CDR2 is FQGTGA. J gave up 8 bases and V 1 base, and 7 bases lay outside the gene matches. CDR3 sequence reads: CASSLKLASVGELFF. Here the CDR3 DNA reads TGTGCCAGCAGCTTAAAACTAGCGTCAGTAGGGGAGCTGTTTTTT.

The count of this clonotype is one. The V and J genes are TRBV14 and TRBJ2-3, with 8 bases aligning to TRBD1. The V gene end was trimmed by 5 bases and the J gene end by 3 bases; junction bases not matched to a gene: 7. The CDR3 extends over 15 amino acids. Germline CDR1 is SGHDN and CDR2 is FVKESK. CDR3 in amino acids: CASSGRTGLTDTQYF. In DNA, the CDR3 is TGTGCCAGCAGCGGTAGGACAGGGTTGACAGATACGCAGTATTTT.

The chain has TRBV7-8 and TRBJ2-2; D is possibly TRBD2 (6 bases). Germline values: CDR1 SGHVS, CDR2 FQNEAQ. The CDR3 consists of 16 residues. V lost 2 bases, J lost 0 bases, and 10 bases lay in between. The CDR3: CASSLSGGANTGELFF. The CDR3 coding sequence is TGTGCCAGCAGCTTATCCGGGGGAGCGAACACCGGGGAGCTGTTTTTT.

This sequence joins TRBV7-6 and TRBJ2-1; either TRBD1 or TRBD2 may supply D (5 bases each). This CDR3 is 13 amino acids long. Germline V gene lookup returns CDR1 SGHVS and CDR2 FNYEAQ. V gave up 10 bases and J gave up 0 bases, with 10 bases separating them. The CDR3 here is CATRGVSYNEQFF. The CDR3 DNA is TGTGCCACCAGAGGGGTCTCCTACAATGAGCAGTTCTTC.

As concerns this clonotype: Mismatch with germline at one junction end may stem from a read error. The J gene is TRBJ2-7, the V gene TRBV10-3; tentatively, D is TRBD2 (6 bases). CDR3 length: 13 residues. Germline V lookup: CDR1 ENHRY, CDR2 SYGVKD. The CDR3 bases are TGTGCCAGCAGTTACGCCCCCGGGAGCGAGCAGTACTTC. Amino acid sequence: CASSYAPGSEQYF.

A few counts support this clonotype. This chain connects TRBV6-4 to TRBJ2-3; weak D call: TRBD1 (6 bases). Germline-derived CDR1 and CDR2 are MRHNA and SNTAGT. The CDR3 runs 14 residues. Trimming removed 2 bases from V and 2 bases from J, with 8 bases in between. CDR3 nucleotides: TGTGCCAGCAGTGACAGGGGGAACACAGATACGCAGTATTTT. Translated, it gives CASSDRGNTDTQYF.

The chain joins TRBV7-9 to TRBJ2-5; TRBD1 matches 7 bases. V was clipped by 5 bases and J by 7 bases; unmatched bases: 7. Per germline, CDR1 SEHNR and CDR2 FQNEAQ (reference sequence). This CDR3 has 13 amino acids. The CDR3 DNA sequence: TGTGCCAGCAGCATCGGGACAGTAGCGACCCAGTACTTC. Protein: CASSIGTVATQYF.

The V call is TRBV19, the J call TRBJ2-1, with D unclear. Germline CDR1 and CDR2: LNHDA and SQIVND (reference sequence). There are 12 residues in the CDR3. V was shortened by 2 bases and J by 7 bases, with 6 bases between the two germline ends. The CDR3 sequence: CASSIWSNEQFF. For the CDR3, the DNA is TGTGCCAGTAGTATATGGTCAAATGAGCAGTTCTTC.

The chain has TRBV24-1 and TRBJ2-7; D may be TRBD2 (5 bases). CDR3 size: 11 residues. The V end lost 12 bases, the J end lost 6 bases, and 14 bases lay between the germline ends. Germline V lookup: CDR1 KGHDR, CDR2 SFDVKD. The DNA of the CDR3 is TGTGCCCGAGTCACGGAGGTCGAGCAGTACGTC. This translates into CARVTEVEQYV.

The chain employs TRBV29-1 and TRBJ2-7; D may match TRBD1 or TRBD2 (5 bases each). Germline V gives CDR1 SQVTM, CDR2 ANQGSEA. There are 13 residues in the CDR3. The CDR3 loop reads CGADFGALGEQYF. CDR3 nucleotides: TGCGGCGCCGACTTCGGGGCGTTGGGCGAGCAGTACTTC.

A single count supports this clonotype. This chain connects TRBV10-3 to TRBJ1-2; 11 nucleotides match TRBD1. The V segment lost 11 bases and the J segment 7 bases; nucleotides outside the gene matches: 9. Germline loops: CDR1 ENHRY, CDR2 SYGVKD. The CDR3 covers 13 residues. In nucleotides, the CDR3 is TGTGCCTCAAGTGGACAGGGGGCCTTTGGCTACACCTTC. Translation: CASSGQGAFGYTF.

The rearrangement links TRBV6-4 to TRBJ2-1, with D maybe TRBD2 (6 bases). V was cut by 4 bases and J by 6 bases, with 16 bases left in between. Germline assignment: CDR1 MRHNA and CDR2 SNTAGT. The CDR3 extends over 15 amino acids. The DNA for the CDR3 is TGTGCCAGCAGTGTAACAGGCACCGGGGGCAATGAGCAGTTCTTC. Translated, it gives CASSVTGTGGNEQFF.

This chain uses TRBV20-1 with TRBJ2-7, with 7 bases aligning to TRBD1. The CDR3 is 12 amino acids. CDR1 is DFQATT and CDR2 is SNEGSKA in the germline V gene (reference sequence). V was pared by 6 bases and J by 3 bases, with 5 bases of the junction left unmatched. The CDR3 nucleotides are TGCAGTGCGGCCGGACAGGACTACGAGCAGTACTTC. This encodes CSAAGQDYEQYF.

The rearrangement uses TRBV15 and TRBJ1-1; D gene uncertain. V was cut by 1 base and J by 0 bases, with 3 bases left in between. Germline lookup yields CDR1 LNHNV and CDR2 YYDKDF (reference sequence). The CDR3 length is 13 residues. The CDR3 DNA reads TGTGCCACCAGCAGAGCGGTGAACACTGAAGCTTTCTTT. Residues: CATSRAVNTEAFF.

The chain links TRBV7-6 to TRBJ1-5; perhaps TRBD1 as D (6 bases). The germline V and J ends were trimmed by 7 bases and 9 bases, with 19 bases remaining between them. Per the germline V gene, CDR1 is SGHVS and CDR2 is FNYEAQ. The CDR3 covers 14 residues. The CDR3 nucleotides are TGTGCCAGCACCCCGGCAGGACCACAGGGGCCCCAGCATTTT. It codes for CASTPAGPQGPQHF.

This clonotype was detected a few times. This may be a read error, as it is one base from a much larger clone. V is TRBV5-5 and J is TRBJ2-7; D could derive from TRBD1 or TRBD2 (5 bases each). Germline V gene sequence: CDR1 SGHKS, CDR2 YYEKEE (reference sequence). The CDR3 extends over 14 amino acids. The CDR3 loop reads CAGRQTDYQYEQYV. DNA of the CDR3: TGTGCCGGCAGACAGACCGACTATCAATACGAGCAGTACGTC.

CDR3: CASSLSGGHTDTQYF. In nucleotides, the CDR3 is TGTGCCAGCAGCTTGAGCGGGGGGCACACAGATACGCAGTATTTT. The chain joins TRBV7-9 to TRBJ2-3, with 9 bases that match TRBD2. CDR1 and CDR2 (germline): SEHNR, FQNEAQ (reference sequence). Trimming cost V 3 bases and J 2 bases; bases outside gene matches: 3. The CDR3 is made up of 15 amino acids.

The V gene is TRBV14, the J gene TRBJ1-2; perhaps TRBD1 as D (6 bases). V lost 0 bases and J 5 bases, leaving 10 bases between the germline ends. This CDR3 is built from 14 residues. The germline V gene encodes CDR1 SGHDN and CDR2 FVKESK. CDR3 nucleotide sequence: TGTGCCAGCAGCCAAGATAAGAGGGGGTATGGCTACACCTTC. This sequence encodes CASSQDKRGYGYTF.

This clonotype occurred a few times. The J gene is TRBJ2-1, the V gene TRBV20-1; TRBD2 matches 7 bases. The CDR3 contains 15 residues. Germline V gene data show CDR1 as DFQATT and CDR2 as SNEGSKA (reference sequence). DNA of the CDR3: TGCAGCGCCGGCGAGGGCGGGAGAGACCACAATGAGCAGTTCTTC. As protein: CSAGEGGRDHNEQFF.

For the CDR3, the DNA is TGTGCCAGCAGCGCTCGGGACAGGGCTGACTACGAGCAGTACTTC. It specifies CASSARDRADYEQYF. V gene TRBV7-8 combines with J gene TRBJ2-7, with 9 bases fitting TRBD1. Germline trimming cut 5 bases from V and 3 bases from J; bases unmatched to any gene: 8. The CDR3 covers 15 residues. Germline V CDR1 and CDR2: SGHVS, FQNEAQ.